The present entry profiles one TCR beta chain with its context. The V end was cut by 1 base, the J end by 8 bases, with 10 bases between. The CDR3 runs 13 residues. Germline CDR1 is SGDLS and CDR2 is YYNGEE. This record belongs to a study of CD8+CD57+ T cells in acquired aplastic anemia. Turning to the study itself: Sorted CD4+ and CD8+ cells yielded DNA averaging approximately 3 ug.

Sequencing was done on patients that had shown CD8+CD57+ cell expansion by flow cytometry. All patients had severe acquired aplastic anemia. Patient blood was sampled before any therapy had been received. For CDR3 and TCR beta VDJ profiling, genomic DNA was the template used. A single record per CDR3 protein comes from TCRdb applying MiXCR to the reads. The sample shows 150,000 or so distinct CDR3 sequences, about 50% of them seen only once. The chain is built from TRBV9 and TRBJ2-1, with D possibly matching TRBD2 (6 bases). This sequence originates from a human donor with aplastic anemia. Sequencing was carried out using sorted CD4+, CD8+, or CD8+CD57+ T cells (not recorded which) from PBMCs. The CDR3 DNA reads TGTGCCAGCAGCGTAACAGGAGGGGATGAGCAGTTCTTC. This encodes CASSVTGGDEQFF.